This TCR beta chain was retrieved from a study of shared clonotypes between healthy human individuals. Study context: There were three CD4 naive, three CD4 memory, two CD8 naive and one CD8 memory plates per donor. Whole-study results and caveats: Naive subsets typically showed greater estimated richness than memory subsets. Shared clonotypes: 4.5% to 6.5% naive CD4, 3% to 3.5% naive CD8, roughly 2.4% memory CD4, 0.4% to 0.5% memory CD8.

Repertoires were generated with immunoSEQ multiplex PCR, while TCRdb's copy carries only in-frame clones and drops some. The sample contains under 650,000 clones, 90% to 96% of which appear only once. The split of CD4+ cells yielded CD45RA+ naive and CD45RA-negative memory subsets. V lost 2 bases to trimming and J lost 2 bases; unmatched junction nucleotides: 0. This CDR3 spans 15 amino acids. Germline assignment: CDR1 MDHEN and CDR2 SYDVKM. Regarding this clone: As yet, its antigen is unknown.

This receptor was obtained from a woman aged 25 to 45 in good health. The rearrangement joins TRBV28 to TRBJ2-6; 7 positions match TRBD2. The sequencing sample was made of naive CD4+ T cells sorted from blood. Subset meaning: CD45RA+ positively selected. The CDR3 DNA follows: TGTGCCAGCAGTTTAGGGGGGGCTGGGGCCAACGTCCTGACTTTC. The encoded protein is CASSLGGAGANVLTF. Full variable domain (missing parts from reference TRBV28 and TRBJ2-6): DVKVTQSSRYLVKRTGEKVFLECVQDMDHENMFWYRQDPGLGLRLIYFSYDVKMKEKGDIPEGYSVSREKKERFSLILESASTNQTSMYLCASSLGGAGANVLTFGAGSRLTVL.